This T cell receptor beta chain was found in a study of neurological immune-mediated disorders. Germline assignment: CDR1 SGHRS and CDR2 YFSETQ. The ends lost 0 bases at V and 4 bases at J; junction bases unmatched: 13. The CDR3 has 21 amino acids. Each TCR transcript was tagged with a 10-nucleotide random UMI during 5'RACE. TCRdb reanalysed the 5' RACE reads using MiXCR and keeps one entry per CDR3 protein. The sample has about 16,000 distinct CDR3 sequences; about 9% are singletons. This clonotype has a count of ten or more. This TCR derives from a man aged 45-60 years in good health. The chain employs TRBV5-1 and TRBJ2-2; 15 nucleotides line up with TRBD2. The sequenced material came from CD8+ T cells from blood. CDR3 sequence (DNA): TGCGCCAGCAGCTTGGCCAGGATTGGACTAGCGGGAGGGCCGGTCACCGGGGAGCTGTTTTTT. It codes for CASSLARIGLAGGPVTGELFF.